This T cell receptor beta chain was identified in a study of T cell repertoires in cytomegalovirus infection. Study-wide points: Totalled public TCR beta family frequency picked out people who carried CMV plus the relevant HLA. Across the ex vivo response, the dominant clonotypes were HLA-C-restricted CMV-specific TCR beta clonotypes.

A single record per CDR3 protein comes from TCRdb applying MiXCR to the reads. Counted here are around 550,000 distinct CDR3 sequences, around a quarter occurring once; the ten biggest clones make up roughly 13%. This clonotype turned up a few times. Its antigen is unknown. Germline assignment: CDR1 MNHNY and CDR2 SVGAGI (reference sequence). V dropped 5 bases and J dropped 1 base, with 11 bases sitting between them. This CDR3 has 14 residues. The specimen sequenced was PBMCs. This receptor was taken from a human donor in good health (CMV status not recorded). Some clones in this sample may be carry-over from other donors' samples. V gene TRBV6-6 combines with J gene TRBJ1-1; a weak D match, TRBD1 (6 bases). The CDR3 here is CASSNLQGNTEAFF. The CDR3 DNA follows: TGTGCCAGCAGTAACTTACAGGGGAACACTGAAGCTTTCTTT.